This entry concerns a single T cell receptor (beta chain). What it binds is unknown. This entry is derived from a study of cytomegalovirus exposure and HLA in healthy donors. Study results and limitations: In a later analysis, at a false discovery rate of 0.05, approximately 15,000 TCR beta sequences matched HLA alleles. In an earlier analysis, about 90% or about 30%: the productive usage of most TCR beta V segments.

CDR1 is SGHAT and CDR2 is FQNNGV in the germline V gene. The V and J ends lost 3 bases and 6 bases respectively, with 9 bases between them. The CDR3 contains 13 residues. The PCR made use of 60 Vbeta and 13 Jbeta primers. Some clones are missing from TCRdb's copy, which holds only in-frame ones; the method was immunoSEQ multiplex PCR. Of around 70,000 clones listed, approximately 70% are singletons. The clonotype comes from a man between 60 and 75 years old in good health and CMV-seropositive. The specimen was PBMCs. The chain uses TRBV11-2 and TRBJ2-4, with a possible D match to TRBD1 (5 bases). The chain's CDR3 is CASSLPDTNIQYF. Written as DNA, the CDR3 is TGTGCCAGCAGCTTGCCGGACACAAACATTCAGTACTTC.